This entry lists 5 T cell receptor beta chains sequenced from one sample in a study of control samples from healthy donors and cancer patients. Assay: immunoSEQ multiplex PCR; the TCRdb copy retains only in-frame clones and omits some. In the table there are around 75,000 clones, around 82% of which are singletons. Sequencing used blood. Every receptor here comes from a man aged 50 to 60 in good health.

The V gene is TRBV13, the J gene TRBJ2-7, with 12 nucleotides matching TRBD1. The germline V gene has CDR1 PRHDT and CDR2 FYEKMQ (reference sequence). The ends lost 3 bases at V and 6 bases at J; junction bases unmatched: 9. The CDR3 runs to 16 residues. As DNA, the CDR3 is TGTGCCAGCAGCTTTGGGGACAGGGGGCGCGTCTCCGAGCAGTACTTC. Its protein product is CASSFGDRGRVSEQYF. Drawing the rest from reference TRBV13 and TRBJ2-7, the complete variable domain is AAGVIQSPRHLIKEKRETATLKCYPIPRHDTVYWYQQGPGQDPQFLISFYEKMQSDKGSIPDRFSAQQFSDYHSELNMSSLELGDSALYFCASSFGDRGRVSEQYFGPGTRLTVT.

The CDR3 DNA reads TGTGCCACCGGTGGGCTGCGGCCTTATCAGCCCCAGCATTTT. It encodes CATGGLRPYQPQHF. The chain joins TRBV21-1 to TRBJ1-5. TRBV21-1 is a listed pseudogene. The CDR3 extends over 14 amino acids.

The V call is TRBV7-9, the J call TRBJ2-2; TRBD1 agrees at 7 bases. CDR1 is SEHNR and CDR2 is FQNEAQ in the germline V gene (reference sequence). V dropped 5 bases and J dropped 6; count of bases not matched to a gene: 15. The CDR3 covers 17 residues. CDR3 DNA sequence: TGTGCCAGCAGCCTCTCATTGACAGGGAAGGCCGCCGGGGAGCTGTTTTTT. The encoded protein is CASSLSLTGKAAGELFF.

This chain uses TRBV28 with TRBJ2-1, with D hard to call. The CDR3 totals 14 residues. V lost 2 bases and J lost 5, with 10 bases in between. Germline V gene data show CDR1 as MDHEN and CDR2 as SYDVKM. This CDR3 reads CASSLTPLHNEQFF. CDR3 coding DNA: TGTGCCAGCAGTTTAACGCCCCTCCACAATGAGCAGTTCTTC.

The chain is built from TRBV10-1 and TRBJ2-1, with D tentatively TRBD2 (5 bases). The germline CDR1 and CDR2 sequences are WNHNN and SYGVQD (reference sequence). Between the trimmed V and J ends, which lost 5 bases and 1 base, there was a span of 12 bases. The CDR3 runs to 15 residues. The CDR3 loop reads CASSRLSNSYNEQFF. DNA of the CDR3: TGCGCCAGCAGTCGACTAAGTAATTCCTACAATGAGCAGTTCTTC.